The subject of this entry is one T cell receptor (beta chain). This clonotype was counted ten times or more. Its binding antigen is unknown. No clone much larger than this one lies a single base away; base qualities are absent. The data derive from a study of CD8 T cells in ankylosing spondylitis listed by TCRdb under 2017. Context from the whole study: The study set out to find disease-linked TCR variants by profiling T cell receptor beta repertoires in ankylosing spondylitis patients and healthy donors. Peripheral blood was sampled, and synovial fluid was additionally collected from ankylosing spondylitis patients. In total, the full study cohort was made up of 108 healthy donors and roughly 27 ankylosing spondylitis patients. The paper's findings and limits, for the study overall: Some TCR beta motif variants had previously been reported in synovial fluid and blood of reactive arthritis patients, which suggested common disease-initiation mechanisms. According to the report, matched synovial fluid samples from ankylosing spondylitis patients were significantly enriched for the disease-linked clones. Blood from ankylosing spondylitis patients appeared to be characterized by a TCR beta motif composed of under ten highly homologous amino acid variants. The disease-linked clones showed a CD8+ phenotype and occurred at relatively low frequencies in peripheral blood.

Data came from an Illumina HiSeq 2500. Quantitative 5'-RACE with molecular barcodes was used to prepare TCR beta libraries. The authors' analysis ran thus. A new computational method, built on a probabilistic model of VDJ rearrangement, was used to identify disease-linked TCR variants. TCRdb reprocessing: public reads trimmed at Q25 with fastp, clones called with MiXCR, in-frame beta chains kept. Rows merge per CDR3 protein into single entries with the most common DNA and genes. These V and J calls are TCRdb output, not the study's own analysis. This sample lists more than 500,000 distinct CDR3 sequences; roughly 5.2% were detected once. The top ten clonotypes cover 3.5% of the sample. What was sequenced was blood, either unsorted or a sorted T cell fraction (not recorded which). This TCR was sampled from a male donor with ankylosing spondylitis.

The bases are TGCGCCAGCAACCGGGGATCGGGGTACGAGCAGTACTTC. It specifies CASNRGSGYEQYF. The chain is assembled from TRBV5-1 and TRBJ2-7, with TRBD2 perhaps the D gene, on 5 matching bases. CDR3 length: 13 amino acids, cysteine to phenylalanine. Only the CDR3 region is kept as DNA, spanning 39 bases read in frame from base 1. The germline V gene supplies CDR1 SGHRS and CDR2 YFSETQ. Trimming takes 6 bases from V and 4 bases from J, and the germline ends sit 14 bases apart.